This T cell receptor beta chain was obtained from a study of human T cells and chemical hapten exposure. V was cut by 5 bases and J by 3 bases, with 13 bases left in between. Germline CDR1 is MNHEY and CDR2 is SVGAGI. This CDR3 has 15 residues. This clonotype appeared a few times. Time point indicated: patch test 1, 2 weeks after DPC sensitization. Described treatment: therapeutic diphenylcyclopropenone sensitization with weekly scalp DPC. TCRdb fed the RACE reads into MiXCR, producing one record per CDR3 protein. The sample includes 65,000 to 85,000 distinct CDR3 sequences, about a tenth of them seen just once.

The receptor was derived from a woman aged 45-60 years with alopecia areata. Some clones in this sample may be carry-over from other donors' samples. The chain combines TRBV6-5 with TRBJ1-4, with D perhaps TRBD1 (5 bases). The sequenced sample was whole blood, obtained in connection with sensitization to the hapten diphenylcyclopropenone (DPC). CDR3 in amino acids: CASSRLPGANEKLFF. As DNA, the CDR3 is TGTGCCAGCAGTCGCCTCCCGGGGGCTAATGAAAAACTGTTTTTT.